This TCR beta chain is from a study of T cell clonality in common variable immunodeficiency. This clone occurred a few times. Antigen: not known. The CDR3 end falls 3 residues outside the read, so it is completed with the germline J gene. CVID and control samples used equivalent genomic DNA input. Clones were read by immunoSEQ multiplex PCR, and TCRdb kept only the in-frame ones, dropping some. The sample yields roughly 48,000 clones, without any singletons. Regarding the study as a whole: CVID subjects had higher TCRbeta clonality than healthy controls, most marked in about a third. Reportedly, TCR beta sequences from common variable immunodeficiency showed fewer deletions and N-nucleotide insertions.

Trimming cost V 0 bases and J 2 bases, with 15 bases left between them. The CDR3 loop spans 17 amino acids. The germline gives CDR1 SNHLY, CDR2 FYNNEI. The specimen sequenced was peripheral blood mononuclear cells. The chain couples TRBV2 to TRBJ2-3; the D gene is possibly TRBD1 (6 bases). This sequence originates from a person aged 18 to 75 in good health. The CDR3 bases that were read are TGTGCCAGCAGTGAAGCGTATGGGGGCGAGGACACAGATACG. It encodes CASSEAYGGEDTDT. The whole CDR3 protein is CASSEAYGGEDTDTQYF. The complete variable domain, with remaining parts taken from reference TRBV2 and TRBJ2-3, reads EPEVTQTPSHQVTQMGQEVILRCVPISNHLYFYWYRQILGQKVEFLVSFYNNEISEKSEIFDDQFSVERPDGSNFTLKIRSTKLEDSAMYFCASSEAYGGEDTDTQYFGPGTRLTVL.